The 16 T cell receptor beta chains listed next were all sequenced from one sample in a study of neurological immune-mediated disorders. TCRdb re-analysed the 5' RACE reads in MiXCR, keeping a single row per CDR3 protein. The profile shows around 35,000 distinct CDR3 sequences, approximately 1.5% of them singletons. Sequencing was performed on PBMCs. The receptors were sampled from a woman aged 25 to 39 with multiple sclerosis.

The sample holds many counts of this clonotype. The chain couples TRBV5-1 to TRBJ2-1; D ambiguous. Germline values: CDR1 SGHRS, CDR2 YFSETQ. The V end was cut by 4 bases, the J end by 8 bases, with 10 bases between. The CDR3 is 12 amino acids. CDR3 coding DNA: TGCGCCAGCAGCCCTGGGTCGGATGAGCAGTTCTTC. Its translation: CASSPGSDEQFF.

This clonotype was counted ten times or more. The gene calls are TRBV2 and TRBJ1-6, with a possible D match to TRBD1 (6 bases). The CDR3 totals 14 residues. Per germline, CDR1 SNHLY and CDR2 FYNNEI. V lost 6 bases and J lost 6, with 12 bases in between. The CDR3 region is CASSATDSNSPLHF. CDR3 in DNA: TGTGCCAGCAGCGCAACGGACAGTAATTCACCCCTCCACTTT.

This clonotype was counted many times. The chain has TRBV6-2 or TRBV6-3 and TRBJ1-1; 10 bases map to TRBD1. The CDR3 contains 19 residues. J was trimmed by 6 bases and V by 0 bases; bases with no gene match: 16. Germline-derived CDR1 and CDR2 are MNHEY and SVGEGT. CDR3 region: CASSYSVWDRGTMSSEAFF. In DNA form, the CDR3 reads TGTGCCAGCAGTTACTCCGTTTGGGACAGGGGCACGATGAGTTCTGAAGCTTTCTTT.

This clonotype was found many times. The J gene is TRBJ2-7, the V gene TRBV20-1, with 7 bases lining up with TRBD2. The germline gives CDR1 DFQATT, CDR2 SNEGSKA (reference sequence). The CDR3 runs 14 residues. The ends lost 0 bases at V and 3 bases at J; junction bases unmatched: 5. The CDR3 spells CSARDRGSFYEQYF. CDR3 coding DNA: TGCAGTGCTAGAGATCGCGGGAGCTTCTACGAGCAGTACTTC.

This clonotype has ten or more counts. The J gene is TRBJ1-5, the V gene TRBV12-3 or TRBV12-4, with D perhaps TRBD1 (6 bases). Trimming stripped 9 bases from V and 9 bases from J, with 15 bases between. The CDR3 extends over 12 amino acids. CDR3 loop: CASSTGGRPQHF. The CDR3 DNA is TGTGCCAGTTCAACCGGGGGGCGGCCCCAGCATTTT.

This clonotype was found many times. The chain joins TRBV5-1 to TRBJ2-7; 10 bases are shared with TRBD1. After removal of 2 bases from V and 7 bases from J, the junction contained 6 bases not matched to a gene. Germline V lookup: CDR1 SGHRS, CDR2 YFSETQ. The CDR3 runs to 14 residues. CDR3 DNA sequence: TGCGCCAGCAGCTTAAGACAGGGGGCGCGGGAGCAGTACTTC. Its protein is CASSLRQGAREQYF.

This clonotype was counted ten times or more. The rearrangement uses TRBV10-3 and TRBJ2-7, with a weak D call TRBD1 (6 bases). The length of the CDR3 is 14 residues. Trimming left V 6 bases short and J 5 bases short, with 17 bases between. Germline CDR1 reads ENHRY; CDR2 reads SYGVKD. Here the CDR3 reads CAIRGQEQGNEQYF. CDR3 DNA: TGTGCCATCAGGGGCCAGGAGCAGGGGAACGAGCAGTACTTC.

In its sample, this clonotype was seen many times. Germline and junction disagree at one end, which may indicate a read error. This sequence joins TRBV7-2 and TRBJ2-1; D may be TRBD1 (5 bases). Germline values: CDR1 SGHTA, CDR2 FQGNSA. The CDR3 covers 14 residues. CDR3 sequence reads: CASSLVQVGDEQFF. CDR3 DNA sequence: TGTGCCAGCAGTTTAGTACAGGTAGGAGATGAGCAGTTCTTC.

At least ten counts were recorded for this clonotype. The CDR3 is CASSLGFGVAFF. In nucleotides, the CDR3 is TGTGCCAGCAGTTTAGGGTTCGGTGTAGCTTTCTTT. This chain links TRBV12-3 or TRBV12-4 with TRBJ1-1, with D hard to call. This CDR3 is built from 12 residues. V lost 1 base and J 10 bases, leaving 10 bases between the germline ends.

This clonotype came up many times. V usage is TRBV5-1 and J usage is TRBJ1-2; 8 bases fit TRBD1. V lost 2 bases and J lost 0; bases outside the gene matches: 3. Looked up from germline, CDR1 is SGHRS and CDR2 is YFSETQ. The CDR3 loop spans 15 amino acids. CDR3 residues: CASSLQGQANYGYTF. CDR3 nucleotide sequence: TGCGCCAGCAGCTTACAGGGACAGGCTAACTATGGCTACACCTTC.

This clonotype was seen many times. CDR3 in DNA: TGTGCCAGCAGCATCGGGACAGGGATTGCACAGACGACTGAAGCTTTCTTT. Protein sequence: CASSIGTGIAQTTEAFF. V gene TRBV9 combines with J gene TRBJ1-1; 9 nucleotides match TRBD1. J gave up 5 bases and V 4 bases, and 15 bases lay outside the gene matches. CDR3 length: 17 residues. CDR1 is SGDLS and CDR2 is YYNGEE in the germline V gene.

This clonotype was counted ten times or more. V gene TRBV10-2 combines with J gene TRBJ1-5, with unresolved D. The CDR3 consists of 12 residues. Trimming took off 6 bases at V and 4 bases at J, with 7 bases between the two ends. In germline, CDR1 is WSHSY, CDR2 SAAADI. CDR3 nucleotides: TGCGCCAGCAGCGACCCAAATCAGCCCCAGCATTTT. It is translated as CASSDPNQPQHF.

This clonotype was picked up many times. The rearrangement uses TRBV4-1 and TRBJ2-7; 8 bases agree with TRBD2. Germline V gene data show CDR1 as MGHRA and CDR2 as YSYEKL. This CDR3 spans 16 amino acids. J gave up 4 bases and V 3 bases, and 11 bases lay outside the gene matches. The CDR3 DNA reads as TGCGCCAGCAGCCAGCCCCCAGGAGCGGGGGTTTACGAGCAGTACTTC. Translation gives CASSQPPGAGVYEQYF.

This clonotype showed up many times. This chain uses TRBV2 with TRBJ2-7, with 8 positions matching TRBD2. Per the germline V gene, CDR1 is SNHLY and CDR2 is FYNNEI. V shed 6 bases, J shed 4 bases, and the junction held 8 bases outside the gene matches. The CDR3 sequence is 14 residues long. The CDR3 here is CASSTGRGDYEQYF. The CDR3 DNA sequence: TGTGCCAGCAGCACAGGGCGGGGGGATTACGAGCAGTACTTC.

At least ten counts were recorded for this clonotype. V and J are TRBV20-1 and TRBJ2-3; the D gene is possibly TRBD1 (6 bases). Between the trimmed V and J ends, which lost 3 bases and 9 bases, there was a span of 10 bases. In germline, CDR1 is DFQATT, CDR2 SNEGSKA (reference sequence). CDR3 size: 11 residues. DNA for the CDR3: TGCAGTGCTAGCCTGAGGGGGACGCAGTATTTT. Its translation: CSASLRGTQYF.

The sample holds many counts of this clonotype. The chain links TRBV7-2 to TRBJ2-7; unclear D gene. CDR3 length: 11 amino acids. Germline V gene data show CDR1 as SGHTA and CDR2 as FQGNSA. V gave up 9 bases and J gave up 0 bases, with 6 bases separating them. CDR3 region: CASQDSYEQYF. CDR3 sequence (DNA): TGTGCCAGTCAGGACTCCTACGAGCAGTACTTC.